The 30 T cell receptor beta chains below come from one sample, sequenced in a study of early T cells in non-severe SARS-CoV-2 infection. TCRdb re-called the 5' RACE reads through MiXCR, storing one row per CDR3 protein. The table records 88,000 or so distinct CDR3 sequences, about 16% of them present only once. Sequenced sample: whole blood. These receptors came from an adult who was a healthcare worker with PCR-confirmed SARS-CoV-2 infection or an uninfected control (not recorded which).

The chain employs TRBV28 and TRBJ2-3; D may be TRBD2 (6 bases). Germline assignment: CDR1 MDHEN and CDR2 SYDVKM. V was cut by 4 bases and J by 8 bases, with 16 bases left in between. The CDR3 consists of 14 residues. In DNA form, the CDR3 reads TGTGCCAGCAGTTCTACTCGGGGGTGGGGTACGCAGTATTTT. Protein sequence: CASSSTRGWGTQYF.

This chain joins TRBV7-2 and TRBJ1-3; 7 bases are shared with TRBD1. The trim removed 6 bases at V and 0 bases at J, leaving 8 bases unmatched. The CDR3 totals 16 residues. Per germline, CDR1 SGHTA and CDR2 FQGNSA. As DNA, the CDR3 is TGTGCCAGCAGATCGACAGGGACGAGCTCTGGAAACACCATATATTTT. The encoded protein is CASRSTGTSSGNTIYF. The whole variable domain, remainder taken from reference TRBV7-2 and TRBJ1-3, is GAGVSQSPSNKVTEKGKDVELRCDPISGHTALYWYRQSLGQGLEFLIYFQGNSAPDKSGLPSDRFSAERTGGSVSTLTIQRTQQEDSAVYLCASRSTGTSSGNTIYFGEGSWLTVV.

This chain joins TRBV27 and TRBJ2-7, with 7 positions matching TRBD1. Germline CDR1 reads MNHEY; CDR2 reads SMNVEV (reference sequence). Trimming removed 5 bases from V and 4 bases from J; junction bases left unmatched: 8. CDR3 length: 14 amino acids. This chain's CDR3 is CASSQTGPEYEQYF. The CDR3 DNA sequence: TGTGCCAGCAGTCAGACAGGGCCGGAGTACGAGCAGTACTTC.

This clonotype was picked up many times. V usage is TRBV12-3 or TRBV12-4 and J usage is TRBJ1-6; D is unclear. The V gene lost 7 bases and the J gene lost 12 bases, with 13 bases spanning the gap. This CDR3 has 12 residues. CDR3 in amino acids: CASKGGPGPLHF. CDR3 sequence (DNA): TGTGCCAGCAAGGGAGGTCCCGGACCCCTCCACTTT.

The rearrangement uses TRBV2 and TRBJ1-2, with TRBD1 matching over 7 bases. With V trimmed by 9 bases and J by 6 bases, 7 bases remained unmatched. The CDR3 loop spans 12 amino acids. The germline CDR1 and CDR2 sequences are SNHLY and FYNNEI. The CDR3, as DNA: TGTGCCAGTATACAGGGGCTTCATGGCTACACCTTC. Encoded protein: CASIQGLHGYTF.

J is TRBJ2-1 and V is TRBV21-1; TRBD2 is the table's D call and was not checked against the DNA. TRBV21-1 is noted as a pseudogene. The CDR3 spans 14 residues. The CDR3 loop is CASSTRTSGTTYLF. In DNA, the CDR3 is TGTGCCAGCAGCACCCGTACTAGCGGGACGACCTACCTCTTC.

In this sample, this clonotype turned up many times. V and J are TRBV20-1 and TRBJ2-3; the D is unclear. CDR3 size: 11 residues. Between the trimmed V and J ends, which lost 5 bases and 2 bases, there was a span of 5 bases. Germline CDR1 DFQATT, CDR2 SNEGSKA (reference sequence). The CDR3 sequence is CSARATDTQYF. For the CDR3, the DNA is TGCAGTGCTCGAGCCACAGATACGCAGTATTTT.

This clonotype has just a few counts. The chain recombines TRBV14 with TRBJ2-1; D is uncertain. This CDR3 has 11 amino acids. Germline V gene data show CDR1 as SGHDN and CDR2 as FVKESK. V was shortened by 3 bases and J by 8 bases, with 5 bases between the two germline ends. CDR3 sequence reads: CASSHGDEQFF. The CDR3 nucleotides are TGTGCCAGCAGCCATGGGGATGAGCAGTTCTTC.

This sequence joins TRBV30 and TRBJ2-5, with a possible D match to TRBD2 (5 bases). Germline V CDR1 and CDR2: GTSNPN, SVGIG (reference sequence). This CDR3 region has 13 residues. Trimming stripped 3 bases from V and 5 bases from J, with 13 bases between. This CDR3 reads CAWSPSIPETQYF. The CDR3 bases are TGTGCCTGGAGCCCTAGCATACCGGAGACCCAGTACTTC.

This clonotype has just a few counts. This rearrangement joins TRBV28 to TRBJ1-5; 7 bases agree with TRBD1. V shed 7 bases, J shed 4 bases, and the junction held 16 bases outside the gene matches. The CDR3 is 17 residues long. Germline V CDR1 and CDR2: MDHEN, SYDVKM. The CDR3 loop is CASTHSGGRSLNQPQHF. The CDR3 DNA sequence: TGTGCCAGCACTCATTCAGGGGGAAGGTCCCTTAATCAGCCCCAGCATTTT.

This clonotype was seen many times. The chain uses TRBV15 and TRBJ2-7; TRBD2 matches at 7 bases. Germline assignment: CDR1 LNHNV and CDR2 YYDKDF (reference sequence). J gave up 6 bases and V 0 bases, and 17 bases lay outside the gene matches. The CDR3 length is 18 residues. Here the CDR3 DNA reads TGTGCCACCAGCAGAGAGTTGAACGGGATGCTCCGCGGGGGCGAGCAGTACTTC. Protein product: CATSRELNGMLRGGEQYF.

This clonotype was found a few times. V gene TRBV6-1 combines with J gene TRBJ2-1; D remains ambiguous. There are 13 residues in the CDR3. Per germline, CDR1 MNHNS and CDR2 SASEGT. The germline V and J ends were trimmed by 4 bases and 3 bases, with 7 bases remaining between them. This CDR3 is CASSVWDYNEQFF. CDR3 DNA sequence: TGTGCCAGCAGTGTATGGGACTACAATGAGCAGTTCTTC.

At least ten counts were recorded for this clonotype. The chain links TRBV5-1 to TRBJ1-3, with 7 bases fitting TRBD1. Per germline, CDR1 SGHRS and CDR2 YFSETQ. The CDR3 totals 15 residues. Germline trimming cut 2 bases from V and 8 bases from J; bases unmatched to any gene: 10. The CDR3 region is CASSLGTVIMDTIYF. CDR3 coding DNA: TGCGCCAGCAGCTTAGGGACAGTTATCATGGACACCATATATTTT.

This clonotype was seen ten or more times. This chain uses TRBV21-1 with TRBJ2-1; the D call of TRBD2 is as the table states it, not checked on the DNA. TRBV21-1 is a pseudogene locus. CDR3 length: 16 amino acids. The CDR3 nucleotides read TGTGCCAGCAGCACCTCCAAAACACTCTCCTACAATGAGCAGTTCTTC. Its protein is CASSTSKTLSYNEQFF.

This clonotype was seen only a few times. The V and J genes are TRBV2 and TRBJ1-6; D may be TRBD1 (5 bases). CDR1 SNHLY and CDR2 FYNNEI come from the germline V gene. V was pared by 2 bases and J by 7 bases, with 9 bases between. The CDR3 spans 14 residues. CDR3: CASSESRGNSPLHF. As DNA, the CDR3 is TGTGCCAGCAGTGAATCCCGGGGGAATTCACCCCTCCACTTT.

The CDR3 coding sequence is TGCGCCAGCAGCCAAGAGGCGTCGGGACAGGGGGCTTTCTTT. Protein product: CASSQEASGQGAFF. The chain employs TRBV4-1 and TRBJ1-1, with 10 bases matching TRBD1. J lost 11 bases, V lost 0 bases, and 6 bases had no gene match. The CDR3 spans 14 residues. CDR1 and CDR2 (germline): MGHRA, YSYEKL.

This clonotype was detected many times. This chain connects TRBV7-2 to TRBJ2-3; D is unresolved. The CDR3 extends over 14 amino acids. Germline V gene data show CDR1 as SGHTA and CDR2 as FQGNSA. V was shortened by 1 base and J by 2 bases, with 7 bases between the two germline ends. The CDR3 DNA sequence: TGTGCCAGCAGCTTAGACTGGGTCACAGATACGCAGTATTTT. Its protein is CASSLDWVTDTQYF.

The rearrangement links TRBV10-3 to TRBJ1-1, with 9 bases fitting TRBD1. The germline gives CDR1 ENHRY, CDR2 SYGVKD. J was trimmed by 1 base and V by 10 bases; bases with no gene match: 10. This CDR3 is built from 15 residues. CDR3 sequence: CASTGTGRGNTEAFF. The CDR3 DNA reads as TGTGCCAGTACCGGGACAGGGAGGGGGAACACTGAAGCTTTCTTT.

This clonotype was picked up many times. This chain links TRBV12-3 or TRBV12-4 with TRBJ2-2, with D unresolved. The CDR3 contains 14 residues. Trimming shortened V by 7 bases and J by 6 bases, and 15 bases separated the two germline ends. The CDR3 DNA reads as TGTGCCAGCAATGGGTTGCGTGAGGCCGGGGAGCTGTTTTTT. Its translation is CASNGLREAGELFF.

This clonotype was detected only a few times. The chain has TRBV6-1 and TRBJ1-2, with D perhaps TRBD1 (6 bases). Germline V lookup: CDR1 MNHNS, CDR2 SASEGT. There are 14 residues in the CDR3. Trimming stripped 5 bases from V and 5 bases from J, with 15 bases between. CDR3 DNA sequence: TGTGCCAGCAGTCCCCAAGACAGGATGTATGGCTACACCTTC. Protein sequence: CASSPQDRMYGYTF.

This clonotype has more than one count but fewer than ten. This chain links TRBV11-2 with TRBJ2-5; D ambiguous. Germline V CDR1 and CDR2: SGHAT, FQNNGV. The CDR3 has 13 amino acids. Trimming shortened V by 6 bases and J by 5 bases, and 13 bases separated the two germline ends. The CDR3 here is CASRWTTRETQYF. CDR3 DNA: TGTGCCAGCAGGTGGACCACGCGGGAGACCCAGTACTTC.

The rearrangement joins TRBV11-2 to TRBJ2-3, with a possible D match to TRBD2 (7 bases). Germline lookup yields CDR1 SGHAT and CDR2 FQNNGV. V lost 5 bases, J lost 6 bases, and 9 bases lay in between. The CDR3 runs to 12 residues. This CDR3 is CASSGRGDTQYF. DNA for the CDR3: TGTGCCAGCAGCGGGAGGGGGGATACGCAGTATTTT. Drawing the rest from reference TRBV11-2 and TRBJ2-3, the complete variable domain is EAGVAQSPRYKIIEKRQSVAFWCNPISGHATLYWYQQILGQGPKLLIQFQNNGVVDDSQLPKDRFSAERLKGVDSTLKIQPAKLEDSAVYLCASSGRGDTQYFGPGTRLTVL.

This clonotype was seen a few times. Written as DNA, the CDR3 is TGTGCCAGCAGTGGACTAGCGGGAGGGCCCGGGGAGCTGTTTTTT. Translated: CASSGLAGGPGELFF. This rearrangement joins TRBV2 to TRBJ2-2; 14 bases agree with TRBD2. The V and J ends lost 4 bases and 6 bases, in that order; junction bases with no gene match: 1. There are 15 residues in the CDR3. Germline V gene data show CDR1 as SNHLY and CDR2 as FYNNEI.

This clonotype turned up a few times. The chain carries TRBV6-5 and TRBJ1-6; TRBD1 matches at 7 bases. Germline trimming cut 0 bases from V and 10 bases from J; bases unmatched to any gene: 6. Germline V gene data show CDR1 as MNHEY and CDR2 as SVGAGI. CDR3 length: 15 residues. The CDR3 region is CASSYSIQGWSPLHF. In DNA, the CDR3 is TGTGCCAGCAGTTACTCGATACAGGGGTGGTCACCCCTCCACTTT.

This clonotype has just a few counts. DNA of the CDR3: TGCAGTGCCTACAGGGGGGGTTACAATGAGCAGTTCTTC. Encoded protein: CSAYRGGYNEQFF. V gene TRBV20-1 combines with J gene TRBJ2-1, with a possible D match to TRBD1 (8 bases). This CDR3 is built from 13 residues. V shed 6 bases and J shed 4 bases, with 13 bases lying between them. Germline V CDR1 and CDR2: DFQATT, SNEGSKA (reference sequence).

The chain has TRBV2 and TRBJ1-2, with a tentative D call TRBD1 (5 bases). The length of the CDR3 is 14 residues. Germline CDR1 SNHLY, CDR2 FYNNEI. The V end was cut by 8 bases, the J end by 4 bases, with 17 bases between. This CDR3 is CASRGGSLLYGYTF. The CDR3 bases are TGTGCCAGCCGGGGGGGATCCCTCCTCTATGGCTACACCTTC.

This clonotype occurred a few times. The chain uses TRBV12-3 or TRBV12-4 and TRBJ2-2; D may correspond to TRBD1 or TRBD2 (5 bases each). Trimming removed 8 bases at V and 5 bases at J, with 12 bases between. CDR3 length: 13 residues. Written as DNA, the CDR3 is TGTGCCAGCCGCCGGGGCGGGACCGGGGAGCTGTTTTTT. Its protein is CASRRGGTGELFF.

The chain carries TRBV6-1 and TRBJ1-5; 8 bases align to TRBD1. J lost 7 bases, V lost 4 bases, and 3 bases had no gene match. This CDR3 spans 13 amino acids. Germline CDR1 and CDR2: MNHNS and SASEGT. The CDR3 bases are TGTGCCAGCAGTGGGACAGGGCGGCAGCCCCAGCATTTT. This gives the protein CASSGTGRQPQHF.

This clonotype was seen only a few times. The chain couples TRBV28 to TRBJ1-3; maybe TRBD1 (6 bases). The germline CDR1 and CDR2 sequences are MDHEN and SYDVKM. The CDR3 is 14 amino acids. V shed 8 bases and J shed 6 bases, with 17 bases lying between them. The CDR3 spells CASLDRTWENTIYF. The CDR3 DNA sequence: TGTGCCAGCTTAGACAGGACTTGGGAAAACACCATATATTTT.

The CDR3 nucleotides are TGTGCCAGCAGTTTGATATTGGGACAGGGGGCCAACACCGGGGAGCTGTTTTTT. It encodes CASSLILGQGANTGELFF. The V and J genes are TRBV12-3 or TRBV12-4 and TRBJ2-2, with TRBD1 matching over 12 bases. The J segment lost 2 bases and the V segment lost 3 bases, leaving 7 bases of the junction unmatched. The CDR3 is made up of 18 amino acids.